This passage covers 3 T cell receptor beta chains from one sample sequenced in a study of beta chain features in type 1 diabetes. Isolated RNA was reverse transcribed in full, so expressed TCRB transcripts were sequenced. TCRdb keeps only in-frame clones here, not all; method: immunoSEQ multiplex PCR. The sample consists of a few hundred thousand clones, over 12% of them appearing once. Sample: naive CD4+ T cells from blood. The receptors originated from a young woman in good health.

Here the CDR3 reads CASSASRNQNQPQHF. CDR3 nucleotides: TGTGCCAGCAGTGCCTCCAGAAATCAGAATCAGCCCCAGCATTTT. This chain uses TRBV2 with TRBJ1-5; D unresolved. The germline CDR1 and CDR2 sequences are SNHLY and FYNNEI. The CDR3 is made up of 15 amino acids. The germline V and J ends were trimmed by 4 bases and 4 bases, with 14 bases remaining between them.

This clone has more than one count but fewer than ten. The genes are TRBV6-5 and TRBJ2-1; D is perhaps TRBD2 (5 bases). The CDR3 is 11 amino acids. From germline, CDR1 is MNHEY and CDR2 SVGAGI. Trimming left V 6 bases short and J 8 bases short, with 8 bases between. The CDR3 loop reads CASRRRYEQFF. The CDR3 DNA follows: TGTGCCAGCAGAAGGAGGTATGAGCAGTTCTTC.

Only a few counts were recorded for this clone. The V call is TRBV2, the J call TRBJ2-2, with 7 nucleotides matching TRBD1. The length of the CDR3 is 14 residues. Germline trimming cut 4 bases from V and 3 bases from J; bases unmatched to any gene: 2. Germline V gene sequence: CDR1 SNHLY, CDR2 FYNNEI. CDR3 sequence: CASSGTGDTGELFF. In DNA, the CDR3 is TGTGCCAGCAGTGGGACAGGTGACACCGGGGAGCTGTTTTTT.